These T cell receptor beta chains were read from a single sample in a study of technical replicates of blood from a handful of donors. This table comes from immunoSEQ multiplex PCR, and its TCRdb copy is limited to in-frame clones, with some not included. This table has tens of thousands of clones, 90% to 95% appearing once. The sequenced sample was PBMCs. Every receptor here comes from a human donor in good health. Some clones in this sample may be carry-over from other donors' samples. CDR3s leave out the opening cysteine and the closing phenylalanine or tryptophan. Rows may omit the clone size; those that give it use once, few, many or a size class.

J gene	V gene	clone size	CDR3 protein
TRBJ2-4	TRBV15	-	ATSPAWPSASQVAKNIQY
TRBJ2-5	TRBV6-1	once	ASKSGGQGETQY
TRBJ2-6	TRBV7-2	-	ASSFPRAAGANVLT
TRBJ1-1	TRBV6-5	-	ASSYSRGTEAF
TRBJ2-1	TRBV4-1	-	ASSQDYRLAGGHNEQF
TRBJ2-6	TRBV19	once	ASSIRGNSGANVLT
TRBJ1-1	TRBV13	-	ASSPRSPGGNTEAF
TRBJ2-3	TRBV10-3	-	ATRGITTDTQY
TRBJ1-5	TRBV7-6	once	ASSRGSSNQPQH
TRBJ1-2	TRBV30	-	ACTQGAYGYT
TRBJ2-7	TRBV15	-	ATSRATGTGFNEQY
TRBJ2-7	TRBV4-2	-	ASSLSEGTDSSFQY
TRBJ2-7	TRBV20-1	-	SAIQGKEQY
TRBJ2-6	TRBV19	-	ASSRGDSGANVLT
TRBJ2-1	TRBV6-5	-	ASSSTDRGLYNEQF
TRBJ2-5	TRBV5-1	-	ASSTGTSGWRQETQY
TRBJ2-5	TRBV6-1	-	ASSATPGGAETQY
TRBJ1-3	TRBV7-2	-	ASSLVRSGNTIY
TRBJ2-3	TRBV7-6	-	ASSLGGGADTQY
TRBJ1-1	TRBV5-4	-	ASSLDYSGQGGGDTEAF
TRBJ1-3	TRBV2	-	ASRRFSGNTIY
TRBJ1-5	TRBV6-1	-	ASSGGDRGSNQPQH
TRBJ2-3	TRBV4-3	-	ASSQGSPSAGGLTDTQY
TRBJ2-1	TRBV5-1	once	ASSFTGGTYNEQF
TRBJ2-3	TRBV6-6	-	ASRTLVWGTQY
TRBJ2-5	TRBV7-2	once	ASSLAGVGETQY